There are a few counts of the clone carrying this T cell receptor (beta chain). Antigen specificity is unknown. The data belong to a study of T-cell memory formation after mild COVID-19. Germline lookup yields CDR1 MGHRA and CDR2 YSYEKL. The CDR3 loop spans 13 amino acids. V lost 2 bases and J 7 bases, leaving 11 bases between the germline ends. Study observations and caveats: Memory from before infection featured some responding clones, which suggests cross-reactive memory joined.

Barcoded TCR alpha and TCR beta cDNA libraries with UMIs came from 5'RACE using constant-segment primers. TCRdb processed the 5' RACE reads anew with MiXCR; each CDR3 protein has one entry. The sample shows about 340,000 distinct CDR3 sequences, 20% of them seen only once. The source is a man between 18 and 35 years old who had mild COVID-19 (a few samples of this study predate the infection). Cell type and time point are not known. The chain combines TRBV4-1 with TRBJ1-2, with D possibly being TRBD1 (5 bases). Sequencing used PBMCs or a T cell subset sorted from them (not recorded which). The CDR3 bases are TGCGCCAGCAGCCAATTCGGGGCAGTTGGCTACACCTTC. Translating gives CASSQFGAVGYTF.